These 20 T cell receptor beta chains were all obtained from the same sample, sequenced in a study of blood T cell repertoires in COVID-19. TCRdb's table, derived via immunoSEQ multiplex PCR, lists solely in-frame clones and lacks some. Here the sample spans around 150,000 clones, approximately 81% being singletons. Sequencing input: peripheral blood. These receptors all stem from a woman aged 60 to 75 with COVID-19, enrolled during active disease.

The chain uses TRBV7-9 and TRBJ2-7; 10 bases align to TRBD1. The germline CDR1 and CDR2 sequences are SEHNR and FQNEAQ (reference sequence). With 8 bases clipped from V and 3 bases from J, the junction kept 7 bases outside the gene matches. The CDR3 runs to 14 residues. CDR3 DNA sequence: TGTGCCAGCTCTCCAGGGACAGGGGTCTACGAGCAGTACTTC. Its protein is CASSPGTGVYEQYF.

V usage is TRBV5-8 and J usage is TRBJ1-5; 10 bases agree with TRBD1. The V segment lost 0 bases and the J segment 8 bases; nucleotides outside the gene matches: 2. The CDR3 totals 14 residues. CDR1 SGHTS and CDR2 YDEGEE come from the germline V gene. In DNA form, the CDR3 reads TGTGCCAGCAGCTTGGGGACAGGGGGGGAGCCCCAGCATTTT. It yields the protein CASSLGTGGEPQHF. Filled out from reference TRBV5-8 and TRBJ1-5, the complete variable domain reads EAGVTQSPTHLIKTRGQQATLRCSPISGHTSVYWYQQALGLGLQFLLWYDEGEERNRGNFPPRFSGRQFPNYSSELNVNALELEDSALYLCASSLGTGGEPQHFGDGTRLSIL.

The CDR3 loop is CASSPQDRGTSNQPQHF. The DNA for the CDR3 is TGTGCCAGCTCACCACAGGACAGGGGGACAAGCAATCAGCCCCAGCATTTT. The chain uses TRBV18 and TRBJ1-5; 10 nucleotides agree with TRBD1. The CDR3 is 17 residues long. Germline assignment: CDR1 KGHSH and CDR2 LQKENI. V lost 1 base to trimming and J lost 1 base; unmatched junction nucleotides: 4. Full variable domain (remainder filled in from reference TRBV18 and TRBJ1-5): NAGVMQNPRHLVRRRGQEARLRCSPMKGHSHVYWYRQLPEEGLKFMVYLQKENIIDESGMPKERFSAEFPKEGPSILRIQQVVRGDSAAYFCASSPQDRGTSNQPQHFGDGTRLSIL.

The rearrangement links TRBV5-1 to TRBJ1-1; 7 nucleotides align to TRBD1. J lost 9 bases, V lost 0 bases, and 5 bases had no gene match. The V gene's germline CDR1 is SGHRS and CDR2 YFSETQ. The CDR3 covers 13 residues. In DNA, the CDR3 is TGCGCCAGCAGCTTGGGCCGGGACAGTCAAGCTTTCTTT. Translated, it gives CASSLGRDSQAFF.

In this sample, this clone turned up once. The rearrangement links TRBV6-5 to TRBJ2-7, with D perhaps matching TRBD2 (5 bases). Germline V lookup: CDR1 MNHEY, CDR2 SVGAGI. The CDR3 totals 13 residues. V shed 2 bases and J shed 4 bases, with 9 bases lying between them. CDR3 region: CASSYGSGYEQYF. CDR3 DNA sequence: TGTGCCAGCAGTTACGGGTCGGGGTACGAGCAGTACTTC.

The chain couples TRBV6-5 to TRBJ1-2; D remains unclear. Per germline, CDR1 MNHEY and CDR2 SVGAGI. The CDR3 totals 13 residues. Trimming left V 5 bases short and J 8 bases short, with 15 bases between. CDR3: CASSPGGFNGYTF. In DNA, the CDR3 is TGTGCCAGCAGTCCCGGTGGTTTCAACGGCTACACCTTC.

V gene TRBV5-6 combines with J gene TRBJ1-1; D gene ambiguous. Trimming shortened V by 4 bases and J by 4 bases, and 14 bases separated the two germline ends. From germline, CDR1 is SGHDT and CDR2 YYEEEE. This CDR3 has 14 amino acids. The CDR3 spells CASSLGQVITEAFF. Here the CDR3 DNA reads TGTGCCAGCAGCCTGGGCCAGGTGATCACTGAAGCTTTCTTT.

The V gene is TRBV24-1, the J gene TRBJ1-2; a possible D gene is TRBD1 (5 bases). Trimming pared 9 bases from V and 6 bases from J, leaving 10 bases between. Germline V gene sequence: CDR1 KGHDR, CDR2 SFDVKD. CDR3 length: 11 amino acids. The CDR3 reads CATAAGDGYTF. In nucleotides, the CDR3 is TGTGCCACCGCTGCGGGGGATGGCTACACCTTC.

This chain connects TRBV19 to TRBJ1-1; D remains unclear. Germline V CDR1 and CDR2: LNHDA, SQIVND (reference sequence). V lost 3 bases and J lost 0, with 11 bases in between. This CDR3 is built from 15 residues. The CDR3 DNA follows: TGTGCCAGTAGTATCAGTCGAGGTGTGAACACTGAAGCTTTCTTT. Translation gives CASSISRGVNTEAFF.

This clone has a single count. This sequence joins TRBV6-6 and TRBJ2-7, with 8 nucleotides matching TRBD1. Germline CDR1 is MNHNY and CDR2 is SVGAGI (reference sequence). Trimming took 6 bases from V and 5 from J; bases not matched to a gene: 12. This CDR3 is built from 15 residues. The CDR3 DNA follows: TGTGCCAGCAGACCTCTGACAGGGGATCGAAACGAGCAGTACTTC. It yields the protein CASRPLTGDRNEQYF.

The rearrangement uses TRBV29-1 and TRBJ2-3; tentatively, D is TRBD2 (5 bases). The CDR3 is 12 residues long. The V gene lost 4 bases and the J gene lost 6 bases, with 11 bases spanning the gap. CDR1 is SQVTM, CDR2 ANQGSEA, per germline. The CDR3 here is CSVGRVGDTQYF. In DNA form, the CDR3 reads TGCAGCGTTGGGCGGGTGGGGGATACGCAGTATTTT.

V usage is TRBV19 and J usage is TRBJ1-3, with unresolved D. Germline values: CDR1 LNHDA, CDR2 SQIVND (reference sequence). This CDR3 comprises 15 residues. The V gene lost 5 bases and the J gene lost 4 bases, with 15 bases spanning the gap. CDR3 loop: CASSPSGGRGNTIYF. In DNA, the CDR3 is TGTGCCAGTAGTCCATCGGGCGGGAGGGGAAACACCATATATTTT.

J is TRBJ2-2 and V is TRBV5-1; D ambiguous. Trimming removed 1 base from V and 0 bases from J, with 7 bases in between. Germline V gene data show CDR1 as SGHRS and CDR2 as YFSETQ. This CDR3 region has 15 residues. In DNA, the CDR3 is TGCGCCAGCAGCTTGCTTAGATCGAACACCGGGGAGCTGTTTTTT. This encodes CASSLLRSNTGELFF.

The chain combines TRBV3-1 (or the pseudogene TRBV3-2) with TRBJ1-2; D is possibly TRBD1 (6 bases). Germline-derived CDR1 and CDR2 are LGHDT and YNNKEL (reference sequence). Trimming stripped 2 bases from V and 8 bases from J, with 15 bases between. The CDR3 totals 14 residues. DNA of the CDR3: TGTGCCAGCAGCCAACTCCAGGGGTTAGGAGGCTACACCTTC. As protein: CASSQLQGLGGYTF.

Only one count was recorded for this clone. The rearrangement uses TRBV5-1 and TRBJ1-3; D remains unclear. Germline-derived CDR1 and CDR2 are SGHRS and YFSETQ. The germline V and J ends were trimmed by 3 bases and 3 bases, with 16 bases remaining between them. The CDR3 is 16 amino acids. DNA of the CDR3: TGCGCCAGCAGCTCGGATACAAGGAGCCTTGGAAACACCATATATTTT. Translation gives CASSSDTRSLGNTIYF.

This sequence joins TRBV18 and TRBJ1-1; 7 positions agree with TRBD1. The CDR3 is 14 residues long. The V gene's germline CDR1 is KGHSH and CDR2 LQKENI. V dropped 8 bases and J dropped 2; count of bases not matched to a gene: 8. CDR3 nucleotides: TGTGCCAGCACACTACAGGGGAGCAACACTGAAGCTTTCTTT. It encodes CASTLQGSNTEAFF.

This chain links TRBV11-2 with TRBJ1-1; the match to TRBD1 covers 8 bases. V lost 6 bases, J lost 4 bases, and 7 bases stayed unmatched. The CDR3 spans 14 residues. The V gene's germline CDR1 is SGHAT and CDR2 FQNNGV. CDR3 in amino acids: CASSKKTGGTEAFF. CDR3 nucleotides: TGTGCCAGCAGTAAAAAAACAGGGGGCACTGAAGCTTTCTTT.

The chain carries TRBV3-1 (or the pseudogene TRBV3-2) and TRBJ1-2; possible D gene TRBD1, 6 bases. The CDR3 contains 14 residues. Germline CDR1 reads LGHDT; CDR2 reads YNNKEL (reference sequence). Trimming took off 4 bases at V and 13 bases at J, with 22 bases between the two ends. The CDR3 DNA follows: TGTGCCAGCAGCCGATCCAGACAGGATACGGGTACCACCTTC. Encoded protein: CASSRSRQDTGTTF.

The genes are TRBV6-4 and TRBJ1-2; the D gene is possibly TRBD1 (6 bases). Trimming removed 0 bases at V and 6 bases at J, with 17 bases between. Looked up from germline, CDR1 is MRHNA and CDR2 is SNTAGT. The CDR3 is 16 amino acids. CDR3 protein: CASSDSGFGRGDGYTF. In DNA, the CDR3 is TGTGCCAGCAGTGACTCTGGGTTTGGCAGGGGTGATGGCTACACCTTC.

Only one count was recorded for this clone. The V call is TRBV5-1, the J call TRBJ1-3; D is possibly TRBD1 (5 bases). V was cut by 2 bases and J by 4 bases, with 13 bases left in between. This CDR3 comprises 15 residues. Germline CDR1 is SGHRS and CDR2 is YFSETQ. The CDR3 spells CASSLRMGGGNTIYF. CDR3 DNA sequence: TGCGCCAGCAGCTTAAGGATGGGGGGAGGAAACACCATATATTTT.